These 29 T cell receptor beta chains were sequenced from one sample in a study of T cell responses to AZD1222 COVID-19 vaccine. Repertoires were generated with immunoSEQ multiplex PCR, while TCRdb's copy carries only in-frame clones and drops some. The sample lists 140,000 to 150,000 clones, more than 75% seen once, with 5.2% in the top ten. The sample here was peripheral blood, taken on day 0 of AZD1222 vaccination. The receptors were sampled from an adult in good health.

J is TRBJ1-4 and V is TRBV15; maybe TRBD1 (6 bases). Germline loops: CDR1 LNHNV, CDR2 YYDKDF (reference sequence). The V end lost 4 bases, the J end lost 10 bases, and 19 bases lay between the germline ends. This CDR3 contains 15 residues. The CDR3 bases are TGTGCCACCAGCATAGACAGGACCATCGGTGGAAAACTGTTTTTT. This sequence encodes CATSIDRTIGGKLFF.

DNA for the CDR3: TGTGCCAGCAGTTACGTCGCTGCGGGAGGGTCGTTCGAGCAGTACTTC. Protein product: CASSYVAAGGSFEQYF. V is TRBV6-5 and J is TRBJ2-7, with 9 positions matching TRBD2. There are 16 residues in the CDR3. Germline V gene lookup returns CDR1 MNHEY and CDR2 SVGAGI. V lost 2 bases and J lost 6; bases outside the gene matches: 11.

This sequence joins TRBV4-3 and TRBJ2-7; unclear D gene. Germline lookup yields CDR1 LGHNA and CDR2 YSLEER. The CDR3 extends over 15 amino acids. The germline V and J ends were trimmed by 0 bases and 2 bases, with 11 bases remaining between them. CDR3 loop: CASSQDRARAYEQYF. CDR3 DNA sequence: TGCGCCAGCAGCCAAGATCGGGCTAGGGCCTACGAGCAGTACTTC.

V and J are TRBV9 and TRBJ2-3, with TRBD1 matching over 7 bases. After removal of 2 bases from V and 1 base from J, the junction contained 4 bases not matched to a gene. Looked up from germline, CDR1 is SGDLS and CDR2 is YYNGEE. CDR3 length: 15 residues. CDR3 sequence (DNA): TGTGCCAGCAGCGTTACAGGGGCTCGCACAGATACGCAGTATTTT. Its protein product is CASSVTGARTDTQYF.

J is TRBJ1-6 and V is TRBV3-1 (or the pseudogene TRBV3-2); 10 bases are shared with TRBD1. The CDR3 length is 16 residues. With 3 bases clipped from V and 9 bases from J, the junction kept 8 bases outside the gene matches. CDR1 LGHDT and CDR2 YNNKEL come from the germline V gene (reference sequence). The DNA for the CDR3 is TGTGCCAGCAGCCACAGGACAGGGGGGAATGGTTCACCCCTCCACTTT. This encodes CASSHRTGGNGSPLHF.

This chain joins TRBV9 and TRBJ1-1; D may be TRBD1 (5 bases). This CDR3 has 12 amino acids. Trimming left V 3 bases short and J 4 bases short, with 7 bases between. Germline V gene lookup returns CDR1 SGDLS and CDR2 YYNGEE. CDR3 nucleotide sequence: TGTGCCAGCAGCGATGGGACCACTGAAGCTTTCTTT. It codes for CASSDGTTEAFF.

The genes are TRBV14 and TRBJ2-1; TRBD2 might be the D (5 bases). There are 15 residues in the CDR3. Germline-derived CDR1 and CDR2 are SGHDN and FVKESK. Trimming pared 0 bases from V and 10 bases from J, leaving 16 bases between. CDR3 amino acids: CASSQDPGLWREQFF. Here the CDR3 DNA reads TGTGCCAGCAGCCAAGATCCTGGACTCTGGAGGGAGCAGTTCTTC.

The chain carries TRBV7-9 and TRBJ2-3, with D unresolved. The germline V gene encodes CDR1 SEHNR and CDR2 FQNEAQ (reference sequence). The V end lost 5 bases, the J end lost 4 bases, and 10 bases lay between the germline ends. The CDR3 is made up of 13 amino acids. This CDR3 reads CASSARSADTQYF. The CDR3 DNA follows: TGTGCCAGCAGCGCGAGAAGCGCAGATACGCAGTATTTT.

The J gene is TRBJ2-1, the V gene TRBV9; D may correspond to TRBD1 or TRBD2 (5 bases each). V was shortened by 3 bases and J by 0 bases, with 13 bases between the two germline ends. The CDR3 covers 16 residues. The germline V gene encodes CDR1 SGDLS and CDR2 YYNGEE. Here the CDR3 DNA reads TGTGCCAGCAGCGGGAGCGGTGACAGCTCCTACAATGAGCAGTTCTTC. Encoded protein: CASSGSGDSSYNEQFF.

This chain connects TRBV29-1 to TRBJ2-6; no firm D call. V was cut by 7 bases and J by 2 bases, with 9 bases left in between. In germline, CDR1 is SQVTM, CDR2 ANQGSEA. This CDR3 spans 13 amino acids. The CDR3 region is CSGKETGANVLTF. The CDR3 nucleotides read TGCAGCGGTAAGGAAACTGGGGCCAACGTCCTGACTTTC.

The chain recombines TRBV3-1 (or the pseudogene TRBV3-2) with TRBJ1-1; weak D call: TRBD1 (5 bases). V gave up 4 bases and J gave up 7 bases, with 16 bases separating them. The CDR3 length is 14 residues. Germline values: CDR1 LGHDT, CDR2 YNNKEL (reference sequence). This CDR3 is CASSPNPSGNEAFF. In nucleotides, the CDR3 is TGTGCCAGCAGCCCAAACCCCTCAGGGAATGAAGCTTTCTTT.

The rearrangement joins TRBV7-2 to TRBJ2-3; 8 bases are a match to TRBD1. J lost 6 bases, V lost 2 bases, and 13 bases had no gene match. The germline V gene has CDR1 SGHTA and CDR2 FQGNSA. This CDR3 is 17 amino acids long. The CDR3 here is CASSLRQGAPLGDTQYF. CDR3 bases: TGTGCCAGCAGCTTACGGCAGGGGGCGCCTTTAGGGGATACGCAGTATTTT.

The CDR3 sequence is CASSTGTGGFNEQFF. Here the CDR3 DNA reads TGTGCCAGCAGCACCGGGACAGGGGGGTTCAATGAGCAGTTCTTC. The gene calls are TRBV11-3 and TRBJ2-1; 11 bases map to TRBD1. This CDR3 is built from 15 residues. Germline lookup yields CDR1 SGHNT and CDR2 YENEEA. V trimming: 5 bases; J trimming: 6 bases; junction bases outside the gene matches: 6.

CDR3: CASSANRGGTEAFF. CDR3 in DNA: TGTGCCAGCAGTGCGAACAGGGGAGGGACTGAAGCTTTCTTT. The chain has TRBV2 and TRBJ1-1; 7 nucleotides agree with TRBD1. The CDR3 extends over 14 amino acids. The germline V gene encodes CDR1 SNHLY and CDR2 FYNNEI. V was clipped by 4 bases and J by 5 bases; unmatched bases: 7.

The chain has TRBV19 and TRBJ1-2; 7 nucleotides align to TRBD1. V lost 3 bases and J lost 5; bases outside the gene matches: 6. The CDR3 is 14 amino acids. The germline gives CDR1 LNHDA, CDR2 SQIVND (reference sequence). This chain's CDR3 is CASSIDREEYGYTF. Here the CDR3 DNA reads TGTGCCAGTAGTATTGACAGGGAAGAGTATGGCTACACCTTC.

The DNA of the CDR3 is TGCGCCCCCGTTGAGGGCCTAGGCGGGGAGCTGTTTTTT. It translates to CAPVEGLGGELFF. The gene calls are TRBV10-1 and TRBJ2-2; D is perhaps TRBD2 (5 bases). Between the trimmed V and J ends, which lost 11 bases and 7 bases, there was a span of 17 bases. The V gene's germline CDR1 is WNHNN and CDR2 SYGVQD (reference sequence). The CDR3 loop spans 13 amino acids.

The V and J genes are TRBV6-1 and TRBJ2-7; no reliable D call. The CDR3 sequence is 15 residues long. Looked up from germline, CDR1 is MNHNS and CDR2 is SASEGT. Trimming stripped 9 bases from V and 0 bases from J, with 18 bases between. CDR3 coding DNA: TGTGCCAGTTCCCTCGGCGGATGGATCTCCTACGAGCAGTACTTC. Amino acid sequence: CASSLGGWISYEQYF.

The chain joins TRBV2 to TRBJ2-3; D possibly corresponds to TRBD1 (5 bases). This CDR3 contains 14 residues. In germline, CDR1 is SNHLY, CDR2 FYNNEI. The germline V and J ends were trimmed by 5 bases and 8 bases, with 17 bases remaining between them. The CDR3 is CASSTIPQEGTQYF. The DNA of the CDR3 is TGTGCCAGCAGTACCATTCCACAGGAAGGTACGCAGTATTTT.

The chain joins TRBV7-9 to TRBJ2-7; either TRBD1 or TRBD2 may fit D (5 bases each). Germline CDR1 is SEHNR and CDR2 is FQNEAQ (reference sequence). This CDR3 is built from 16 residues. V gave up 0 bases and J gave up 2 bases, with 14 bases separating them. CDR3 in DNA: TGTGCCAGCAGCTTAGCACTCGGGACCGATACCTACGAGCAGTACTTC. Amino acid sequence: CASSLALGTDTYEQYF.

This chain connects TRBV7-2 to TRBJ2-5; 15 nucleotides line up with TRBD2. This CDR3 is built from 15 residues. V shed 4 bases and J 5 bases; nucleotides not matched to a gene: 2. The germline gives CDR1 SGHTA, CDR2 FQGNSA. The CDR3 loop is CASSSGLAGGETQYF. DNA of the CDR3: TGTGCCAGCAGCTCGGGACTAGCGGGAGGTGAGACCCAGTACTTC.

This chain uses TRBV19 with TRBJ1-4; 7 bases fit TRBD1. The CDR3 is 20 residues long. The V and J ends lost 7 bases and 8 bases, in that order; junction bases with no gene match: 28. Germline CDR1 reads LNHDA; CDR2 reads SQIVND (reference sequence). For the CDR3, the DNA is TGTGCCAGTACCCGAAGAAGGCAATGGGACAGTTGGCCGGAGAAGGAAAAACTGTTTTTT. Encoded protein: CASTRRRQWDSWPEKEKLFF.

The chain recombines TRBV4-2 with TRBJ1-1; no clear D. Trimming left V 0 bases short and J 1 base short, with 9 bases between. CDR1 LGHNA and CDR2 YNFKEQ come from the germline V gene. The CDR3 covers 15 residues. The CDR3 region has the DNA TGTGCCAGCAGCCAAGATGAGGGCGGGAACACTGAAGCTTTCTTT. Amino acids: CASSQDEGGNTEAFF.

The CDR3: CASRTGDNSPLHF. Here the CDR3 DNA reads TGCGCCAGCAGGACAGGGGACAATTCACCCCTCCACTTT. The chain recombines TRBV5-1 with TRBJ1-6; TRBD1 matches at 8 bases. The CDR3 loop spans 13 amino acids. V was clipped by 5 bases and J by 7 bases; unmatched bases: 2. CDR1 is SGHRS, CDR2 YFSETQ, per germline.

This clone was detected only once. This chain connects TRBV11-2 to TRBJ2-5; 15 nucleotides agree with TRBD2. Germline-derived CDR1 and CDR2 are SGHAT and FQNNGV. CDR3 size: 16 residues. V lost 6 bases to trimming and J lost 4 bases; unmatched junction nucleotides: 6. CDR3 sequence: CASSSRTSGGGETQYF. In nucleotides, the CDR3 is TGTGCCAGCAGTTCCCGGACTAGCGGGGGGGGAGAGACCCAGTACTTC.

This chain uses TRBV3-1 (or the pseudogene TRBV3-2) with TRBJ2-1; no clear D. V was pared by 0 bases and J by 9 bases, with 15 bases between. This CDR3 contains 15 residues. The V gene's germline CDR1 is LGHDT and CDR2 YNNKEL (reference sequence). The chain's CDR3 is CASSQDGSRRFEQFF. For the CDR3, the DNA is TGTGCCAGCAGCCAAGACGGTAGTAGGCGCTTTGAGCAGTTCTTC.

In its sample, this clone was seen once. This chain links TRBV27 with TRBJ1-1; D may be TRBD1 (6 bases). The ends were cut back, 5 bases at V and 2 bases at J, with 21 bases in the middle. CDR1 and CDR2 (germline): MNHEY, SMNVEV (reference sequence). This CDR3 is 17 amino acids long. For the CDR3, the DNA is TGTGCCAGCAGTACGGGAACCGGGACGACAGGTAACACTGAAGCTTTCTTT. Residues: CASSTGTGTTGNTEAFF.

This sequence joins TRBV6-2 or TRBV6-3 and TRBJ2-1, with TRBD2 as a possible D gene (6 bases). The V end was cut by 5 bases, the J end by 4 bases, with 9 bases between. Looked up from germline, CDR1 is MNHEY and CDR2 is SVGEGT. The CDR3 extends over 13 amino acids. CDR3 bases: TGTGCCAGCAGTCAGCGGGTTTACAATGAGCAGTTCTTC. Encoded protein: CASSQRVYNEQFF.

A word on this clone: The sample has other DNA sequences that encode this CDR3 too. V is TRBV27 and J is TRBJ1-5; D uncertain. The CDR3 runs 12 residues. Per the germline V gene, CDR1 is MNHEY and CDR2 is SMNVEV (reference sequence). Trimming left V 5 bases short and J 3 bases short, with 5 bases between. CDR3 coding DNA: TGTGCCAGCAGTCCCCTCAATCAGCCCCAGCATTTT. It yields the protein CASSPLNQPQHF.

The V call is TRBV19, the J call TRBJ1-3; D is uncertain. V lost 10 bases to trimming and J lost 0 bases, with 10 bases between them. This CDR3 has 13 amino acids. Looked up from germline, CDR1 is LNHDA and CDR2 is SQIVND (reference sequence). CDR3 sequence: CATRISSGNTIYF. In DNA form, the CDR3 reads TGTGCCACCAGGATTAGCTCTGGAAACACCATATATTTT.